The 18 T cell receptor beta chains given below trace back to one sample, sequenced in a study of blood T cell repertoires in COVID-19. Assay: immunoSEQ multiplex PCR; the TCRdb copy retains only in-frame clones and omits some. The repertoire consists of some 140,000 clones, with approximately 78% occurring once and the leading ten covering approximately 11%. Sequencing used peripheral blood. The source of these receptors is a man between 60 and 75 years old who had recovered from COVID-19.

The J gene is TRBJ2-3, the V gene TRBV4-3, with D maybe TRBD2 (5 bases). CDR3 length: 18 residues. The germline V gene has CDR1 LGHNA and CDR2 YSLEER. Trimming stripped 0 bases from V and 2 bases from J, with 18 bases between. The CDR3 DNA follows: TGCGCCAGCAGCCAAGATATACGGAGCCGGGAACTCACAGATACGCAGTATTTT. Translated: CASSQDIRSRELTDTQYF.

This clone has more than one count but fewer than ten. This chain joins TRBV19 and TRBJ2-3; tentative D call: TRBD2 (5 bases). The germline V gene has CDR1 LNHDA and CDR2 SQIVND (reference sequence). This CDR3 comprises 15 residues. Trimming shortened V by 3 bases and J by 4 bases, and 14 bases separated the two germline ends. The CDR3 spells CASSIDGISADTQYF. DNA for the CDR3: TGTGCCAGTAGTATTGACGGGATCTCCGCAGATACGCAGTATTTT.

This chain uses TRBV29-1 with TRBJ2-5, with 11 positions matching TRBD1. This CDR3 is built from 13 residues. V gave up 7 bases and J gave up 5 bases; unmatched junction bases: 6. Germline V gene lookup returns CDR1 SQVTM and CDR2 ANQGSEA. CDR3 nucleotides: TGCAGCGCTAGGACAGGGGGCAGGGAGACCCAGTACTTC. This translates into CSARTGGRETQYF.

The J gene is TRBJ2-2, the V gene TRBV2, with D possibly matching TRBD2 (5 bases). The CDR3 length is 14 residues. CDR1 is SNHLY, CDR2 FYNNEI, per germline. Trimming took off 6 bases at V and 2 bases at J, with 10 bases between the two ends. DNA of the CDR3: TGTGCCAGCAGCCGCCGGGGAAACACCGGGGAGCTGTTTTTT. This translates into CASSRRGNTGELFF.

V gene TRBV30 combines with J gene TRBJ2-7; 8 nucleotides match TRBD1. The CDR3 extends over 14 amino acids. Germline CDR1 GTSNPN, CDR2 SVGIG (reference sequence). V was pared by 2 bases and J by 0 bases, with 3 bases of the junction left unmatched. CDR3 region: CAWSRDRSSYEQYF. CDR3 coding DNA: TGTGCCTGGAGTAGGGACAGGAGCTCCTACGAGCAGTACTTC.

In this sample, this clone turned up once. The CDR3, as DNA: TGTGCCAGCTCACCCCAGGAACAGGGTACACCCCTCCACTTT. Residues: CASSPQEQGTPLHF. This rearrangement joins TRBV18 to TRBJ1-6; a possible D gene is TRBD1 (6 bases). This CDR3 region has 14 residues. Trimming shortened V by 3 bases and J by 11 bases, and 14 bases separated the two germline ends. CDR1 is KGHSH, CDR2 LQKENI, per germline.

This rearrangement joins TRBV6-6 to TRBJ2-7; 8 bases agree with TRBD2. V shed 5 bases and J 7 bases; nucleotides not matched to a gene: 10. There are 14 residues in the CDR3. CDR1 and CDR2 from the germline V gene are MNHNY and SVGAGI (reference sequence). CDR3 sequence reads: CASSNLDGTREQYF. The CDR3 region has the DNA TGTGCCAGCAGTAACCTTGATGGGACTAGAGAGCAGTACTTC.

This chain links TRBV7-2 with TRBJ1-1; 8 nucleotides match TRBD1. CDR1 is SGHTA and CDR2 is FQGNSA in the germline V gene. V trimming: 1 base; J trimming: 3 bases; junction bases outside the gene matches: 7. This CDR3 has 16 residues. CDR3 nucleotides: TGTGCCAGCAGCTTAGGGGGGACAGGCATAGACACTGAAGCTTTCTTT. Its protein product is CASSLGGTGIDTEAFF.

This chain's CDR3 is CASGATQGQKLFF. DNA for the CDR3: TGTGCCAGCGGGGCTACACAGGGACAGAAACTGTTTTTT. The gene calls are TRBV12-3 or TRBV12-4 and TRBJ1-4; 7 bases match TRBD1. The V and J ends lost 8 bases and 11 bases, in that order; junction bases with no gene match: 11. CDR3 length equals 13 residues.

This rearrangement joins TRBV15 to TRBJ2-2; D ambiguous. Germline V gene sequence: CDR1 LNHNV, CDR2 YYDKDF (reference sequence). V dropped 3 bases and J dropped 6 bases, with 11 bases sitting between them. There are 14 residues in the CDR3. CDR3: CATSSPGSPGELFF. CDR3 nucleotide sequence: TGTGCCACCAGCAGCCCAGGATCACCCGGGGAGCTGTTTTTT.

The CDR3 here is CASGSAGGGRYEQYF. The CDR3 DNA reads TGTGCCAGCGGCTCCGCGGGGGGGGGACGCTACGAGCAGTACTTC. The chain is built from TRBV28 and TRBJ2-7; 9 bases fit TRBD2. The CDR3 runs to 15 residues. The V gene's germline CDR1 is MDHEN and CDR2 SYDVKM. With 8 bases clipped from V and 3 bases from J, the junction kept 11 bases outside the gene matches.

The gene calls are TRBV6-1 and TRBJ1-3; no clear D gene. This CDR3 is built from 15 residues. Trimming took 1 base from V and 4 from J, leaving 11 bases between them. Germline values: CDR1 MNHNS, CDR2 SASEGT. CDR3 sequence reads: CASSEEEGGGNTIYF. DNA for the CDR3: TGTGCCAGCAGTGAAGAAGAAGGAGGAGGAAACACCATATATTTT.

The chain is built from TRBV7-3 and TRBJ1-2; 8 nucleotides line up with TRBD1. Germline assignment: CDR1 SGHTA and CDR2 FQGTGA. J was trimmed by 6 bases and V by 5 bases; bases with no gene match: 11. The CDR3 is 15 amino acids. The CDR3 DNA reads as TGTGCCAGCAGCACCCAGACAGGGGCAATCGATGGCTACACCTTC. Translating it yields CASSTQTGAIDGYTF.

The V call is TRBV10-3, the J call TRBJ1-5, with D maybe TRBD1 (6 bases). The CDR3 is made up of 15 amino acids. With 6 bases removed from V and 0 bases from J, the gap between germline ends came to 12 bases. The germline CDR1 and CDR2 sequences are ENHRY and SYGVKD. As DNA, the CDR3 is TGTGCCATCAGCGGGGGGGCAGATAGCAATCAGCCCCAGCATTTT. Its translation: CAISGGADSNQPQHF.

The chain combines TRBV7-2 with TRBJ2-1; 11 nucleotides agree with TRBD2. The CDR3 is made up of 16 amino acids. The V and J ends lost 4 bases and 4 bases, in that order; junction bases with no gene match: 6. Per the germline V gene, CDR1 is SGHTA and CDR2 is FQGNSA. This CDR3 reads CASSYSGTSGYNEQFF. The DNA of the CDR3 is TGTGCCAGCAGCTATTCCGGGACTAGCGGATACAATGAGCAGTTCTTC.

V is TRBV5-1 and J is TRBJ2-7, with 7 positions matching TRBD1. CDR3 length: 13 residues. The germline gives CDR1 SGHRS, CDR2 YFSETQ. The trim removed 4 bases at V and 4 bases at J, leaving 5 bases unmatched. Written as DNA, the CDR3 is TGCGCCAGCAGCCGGGACAGCGAATACGAGCAGTACTTC. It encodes CASSRDSEYEQYF.

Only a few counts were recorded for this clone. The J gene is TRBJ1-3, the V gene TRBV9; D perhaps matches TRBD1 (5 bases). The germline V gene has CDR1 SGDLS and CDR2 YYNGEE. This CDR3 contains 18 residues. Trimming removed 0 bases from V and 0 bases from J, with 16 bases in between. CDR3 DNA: TGTGCCAGCAGCGTAGTACAGGAGCCGTCTCTCTCTGGAAACACCATATATTTT. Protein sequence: CASSVVQEPSLSGNTIYF.

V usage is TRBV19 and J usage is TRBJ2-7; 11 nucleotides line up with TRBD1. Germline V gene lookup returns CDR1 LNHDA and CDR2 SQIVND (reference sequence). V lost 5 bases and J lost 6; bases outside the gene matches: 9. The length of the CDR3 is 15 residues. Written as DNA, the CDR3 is TGTGCCAGTAGTTCCTATACCGGGACAGGGGGCGAGCAGTACTTC. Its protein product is CASSSYTGTGGEQYF.